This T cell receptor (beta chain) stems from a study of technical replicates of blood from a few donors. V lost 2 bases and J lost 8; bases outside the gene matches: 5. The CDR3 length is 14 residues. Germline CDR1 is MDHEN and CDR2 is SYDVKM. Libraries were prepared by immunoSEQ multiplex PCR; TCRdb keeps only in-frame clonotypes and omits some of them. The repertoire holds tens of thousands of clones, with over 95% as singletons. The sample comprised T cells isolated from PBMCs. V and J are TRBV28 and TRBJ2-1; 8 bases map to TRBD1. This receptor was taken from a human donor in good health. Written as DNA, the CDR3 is TGTGCCAGCAGTTTAGTGGACAGGGTGGATGAGCAGTTCTTC. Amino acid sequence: CASSLVDRVDEQFF.